One and the same sample provided the 26 T cell receptor beta chains below, sequenced in a study of spatial heterogeneity in lung cancer. General study points: For expanded intratumoral alpha and beta TCRs, counts tracked tumor mutation counts.

These TCRs' antigens remain unknown. Sample time point: sample taken at primary tumor resection. TCRdb passed the 5' RACE reads through MiXCR, listing each CDR3 protein once. The table lists about 24,000 distinct CDR3 sequences, roughly 9% of them singletons. The sequenced sample was lung tumor tissue, obtained at surgery. The receptors derive from a male donor with early-stage non-small cell lung cancer.

This clonotype was detected many times. This chain connects TRBV6-2 or TRBV6-3 to TRBJ2-1, with TRBD1 matching over 11 bases. CDR1 and CDR2 (germline): MNHEY, SVGEGT. V lost 6 bases, J lost 8 bases, and 6 bases stayed unmatched. The CDR3 runs to 14 residues. Written as DNA, the CDR3 is TGTGCCAGCAGATGGACAGGGGGCTTCGATGAGCAGTTCTTC. It yields the protein CASRWTGGFDEQFF.

For the CDR3, the DNA is TGTGCCAGCAGCCAAGTAGTCCAGCACAATGAGCAGTTCTTC. It translates to CASSQVVQHNEQFF. The V gene is TRBV3-1, the J gene TRBJ2-1; D unclear. CDR3 size: 14 residues. From germline, CDR1 is LGHDT and CDR2 YNNKEL (reference sequence). V lost 1 base and J lost 5, with 9 bases in between.

This clonotype is categorized as medium-sized. V is TRBV29-1 and J is TRBJ1-5, with TRBD1 identical over 8 bases. V shed 4 bases, J shed 5 bases, and the junction held 10 bases outside the gene matches. The CDR3 runs 15 residues. Germline V gene data show CDR1 as SQVTM and CDR2 as ANQGSEA. DNA of the CDR3: TGCAGCGTTGGCGCCGGACAGGGAGCGGATCAGCCCCAGCATTTT. Translated, it gives CSVGAGQGADQPQHF.

This clonotype was observed at least ten times. This chain connects TRBV6-2 or TRBV6-3 to TRBJ1-1; D is uncertain. Per germline, CDR1 MNHEY and CDR2 SVGEGT. The V end was cut by 8 bases, the J end by 3 bases, with 16 bases between. CDR3 length equals 14 residues. The CDR3 here is CASSTFQRDTEAFF. In DNA, the CDR3 is TGTGCCAGCTCCACTTTTCAGAGGGACACTGAAGCTTTCTTT.

By proportion, this clonotype is medium-sized. J is TRBJ1-1 and V is TRBV4-2; D unclear. V was shortened by 4 bases and J by 1 base, with 4 bases between the two germline ends. This CDR3 region has 12 residues. Germline-derived CDR1 and CDR2 are LGHNA and YNFKEQ. In DNA, the CDR3 is TGTGCCAGCAGCCCATCGAACACTGAAGCTTTCTTT. Amino acid sequence: CASSPSNTEAFF.

In this sample, this clonotype turned up many times. The chain uses TRBV5-1 and TRBJ2-1; 9 nucleotides align to TRBD1. Trimming took 0 bases from V and 9 from J; bases not matched to a gene: 13. CDR3 length: 17 amino acids. Germline V gene sequence: CDR1 SGHRS, CDR2 YFSETQ. The CDR3 region is CASSLALTGTGSTEQFF. In DNA, the CDR3 is TGCGCCAGCAGCTTGGCCTTGACCGGGACAGGGAGCACTGAGCAGTTCTTC.

This clonotype was counted only a few times. The genes are TRBV30 and TRBJ2-4, with 9 bases lining up with TRBD1. V was pared by 2 bases and J by 7 bases, with 6 bases of the junction left unmatched. CDR3 length: 14 amino acids. The germline gives CDR1 GTSNPN, CDR2 SVGIG (reference sequence). CDR3 loop: CAWSPGTGSNIQYF. The CDR3 DNA follows: TGTGCCTGGAGTCCCGGGACAGGGAGCAACATTCAGTACTTC.

This clonotype has a count of ten or more. This chain joins TRBV6-6 and TRBJ1-5; D is undetermined. Germline values: CDR1 MNHNY, CDR2 SVGAGI (reference sequence). The CDR3 runs 14 residues. V dropped 5 bases and J dropped 3 bases, with 11 bases sitting between them. CDR3 nucleotides: TGTGCCAGCAGTCATTTCCGTCACAATCAGCCCCAGCATTTT. Translated: CASSHFRHNQPQHF.

This clonotype was found a few times. The chain combines TRBV10-3 with TRBJ2-3, with a weak D call TRBD1 (7 bases). The CDR3 spans 14 residues. V dropped 9 bases and J dropped 0 bases, with 13 bases sitting between them. Germline V gene data show CDR1 as ENHRY and CDR2 as SYGVKD. CDR3 sequence (DNA): TGTGCCATGCAACAGGGGACTAGCACAGATACGCAGTATTTT. It yields the protein CAMQQGTSTDTQYF.

V usage is TRBV11-2 and J usage is TRBJ2-7; 7 bases are shared with TRBD1. Per germline, CDR1 SGHAT and CDR2 FQNNGV. Germline trimming cut 5 bases from V and 0 bases from J; bases unmatched to any gene: 16. CDR3 length equals 18 residues. The CDR3 loop is CASSIIGQATGTSYEQYF. CDR3 nucleotides: TGTGCCAGCAGCATAATAGGACAGGCTACGGGAACCTCCTACGAGCAGTACTTC.

This clonotype has ten or more counts. V usage is TRBV11-1 and J usage is TRBJ2-7; D unclear. Trimming shortened V by 7 bases and J by 2 bases, and 12 bases separated the two germline ends. CDR3 length equals 13 residues. The germline gives CDR1 SGHAT, CDR2 FQDESV (reference sequence). In DNA form, the CDR3 reads TGTGCCAGCATTCTAACGAAGCCCTACGAGCAGTACTTC. It yields the protein CASILTKPYEQYF.

In its sample, this clonotype was seen a few times. The J gene is TRBJ1-4, the V gene TRBV5-1; 11 nucleotides match TRBD1. There are 14 residues in the CDR3. CDR1 is SGHRS and CDR2 is YFSETQ in the germline V gene. V dropped 3 bases and J dropped 12; count of bases not matched to a gene: 7. CDR3 DNA: TGCGCCAGCAGCTCCGGACGGACAGGGGGCGAACTGTTTTTT. Translated, it gives CASSSGRTGGELFF.

This clonotype was seen many times. The chain employs TRBV11-2 and TRBJ2-3; D is ambiguous. V lost 0 bases, J lost 5 bases, and 6 bases lay in between. The germline V gene encodes CDR1 SGHAT and CDR2 FQNNGV. The CDR3 has 13 residues. Written as DNA, the CDR3 is TGTGCCAGCAGCTTAGATAGAGAAGATACGCAGTATTTT. Residues: CASSLDREDTQYF.

In its sample, this clonotype was seen many times. The rearrangement joins TRBV6-1 to TRBJ2-6; D not certain. The CDR3 extends over 16 amino acids. Trimming shortened V by 7 bases and J by 0 bases, and 13 bases separated the two germline ends. Germline CDR1 and CDR2: MNHNS and SASEGT. CDR3 loop: CASTPPSRSGANVLTF. The CDR3 bases are TGTGCCAGCACCCCCCCGTCTCGCTCTGGGGCCAACGTCCTGACTTTC.

This clonotype was observed many times. The V gene is TRBV5-1, the J gene TRBJ2-7; perhaps TRBD1 as D (7 bases). V lost 4 bases and J 7 bases, leaving 18 bases between the germline ends. Germline loops: CDR1 SGHRS, CDR2 YFSETQ. This CDR3 region has 14 residues. The CDR3 coding sequence is TGCGCCAGCAGCCGGCAGGAGGGGGCTGGGGAGCAGTACTTC. Translation gives CASSRQEGAGEQYF.

Ten or more counts support this clonotype. The chain is built from TRBV7-2 and TRBJ1-5; unclear D gene. V lost 0 bases to trimming and J lost 2 bases, with 14 bases between them. CDR1 is SGHTA, CDR2 FQGNSA, per germline. The CDR3 length is 17 residues. The CDR3 loop reads CASSLALISTGNQPQHF. The CDR3 DNA reads TGTGCCAGCAGCTTAGCGCTTATCTCCACAGGCAATCAGCCCCAGCATTTT.

This clonotype was counted at least ten times. CDR3 coding DNA: TGTGCCAGCAGCGCCAATCGGGGGACCCAGTACTTC. Its translation: CASSANRGTQYF. The rearrangement joins TRBV7-2 to TRBJ2-5, with D possibly TRBD2 on 5 matching bases. Germline V gives CDR1 SGHTA, CDR2 FQGNSA. The CDR3 loop spans 12 amino acids. The ends were cut back, 5 bases at V and 7 bases at J, with 11 bases in the middle.

This sequence joins TRBV7-2 and TRBJ2-7; TRBD2 might be the D (5 bases). Deletions cut 5 bases from V and 6 bases from J, with 11 bases between. The germline gives CDR1 SGHTA, CDR2 FQGNSA. The CDR3 is 12 amino acids. CDR3 in amino acids: CASSREGFEQYF. CDR3 nucleotide sequence: TGTGCCAGCAGCAGAGAGGGTTTCGAGCAGTACTTC.

This clonotype is medium-sized within its sample. The CDR3 loop is CASSTQGVADNEQFF. CDR3 sequence (DNA): TGCGCCAGCAGCACGCAGGGCGTCGCGGACAATGAGCAGTTCTTC. This chain joins TRBV5-1 and TRBJ2-1, with D possibly being TRBD1 (5 bases). Germline assignment: CDR1 SGHRS and CDR2 YFSETQ. The CDR3 has 15 amino acids. The V and J ends lost 4 bases and 5 bases respectively, with 16 bases between them.

There are many counts of this clonotype. The rearrangement joins TRBV28 to TRBJ1-2; D not resolved. The germline V gene has CDR1 MDHEN and CDR2 SYDVKM. The CDR3 contains 13 residues. The CDR3 sequence is CGSRFDGNYGYTF. The CDR3 nucleotides read TGTGGGTCTCGATTCGATGGTAACTATGGCTACACCTTC.

Many counts were recorded for this clonotype. J is TRBJ1-6 and V is TRBV3-1; D is unresolved. The CDR3 totals 14 residues. V was clipped by 0 bases and J by 8 bases, with 8 bases between them. Looked up from germline, CDR1 is LGHDT and CDR2 is YNNKEL (reference sequence). CDR3 nucleotides: TGTGCCAGCAGCCAAGATTTTACAGATTCACCCCTCCACTTT. Translated, it gives CASSQDFTDSPLHF.

This clonotype was counted a few times. The chain is built from TRBV6-2 or TRBV6-3 and TRBJ2-1; D may be TRBD2 (8 bases). Trimming stripped 7 bases from V and 8 bases from J, with 18 bases between. Germline V CDR1 and CDR2: MNHEY, SVGEGT. The CDR3 length is 14 residues. The CDR3 coding sequence is TGTGCCAGCACCCCGGGACTAGGGGGCGATGAGCAGTTCTTC. As protein: CASTPGLGGDEQFF.

V gene TRBV29-1 combines with J gene TRBJ2-2; D call uncertain. The CDR3 totals 12 residues. Trimming shortened V by 3 bases and J by 4 bases, and 6 bases separated the two germline ends. Germline CDR1 is SQVTM and CDR2 is ANQGSEA. In nucleotides, the CDR3 is TGCAGCGTTGATGGAGTCACCGGGGAGCTGTTTTTT. It translates to CSVDGVTGELFF.

Ten or more counts support this clonotype. The chain carries TRBV12-3 or TRBV12-4 and TRBJ2-7, with a weak D call TRBD1 (5 bases). This CDR3 is built from 13 residues. V was cut by 6 bases and J by 2 bases, with 11 bases left in between. The CDR3 sequence: CASSLGATYEQYF. The DNA of the CDR3 is TGTGCCAGCAGCCTTGGGGCAACCTACGAGCAGTACTTC.

This chain joins TRBV7-2 and TRBJ1-6, with D possibly matching TRBD1 (5 bases). V lost 1 base and J lost 7, with 11 bases in between. Germline V gene data show CDR1 as SGHTA and CDR2 as FQGNSA. The length of the CDR3 is 15 residues. This CDR3 is CASSLVTGTNSPLHF. The CDR3 region has the DNA TGTGCCAGCAGCTTAGTTACCGGGACGAATTCACCCCTCCACTTT.

This clonotype was detected many times. The V call is TRBV20-1, the J call TRBJ1-1; TRBD1 is a possible D gene (6 bases). Germline V gene sequence: CDR1 DFQATT, CDR2 SNEGSKA (reference sequence). The CDR3 extends over 12 amino acids. V lost 1 base, J lost 7 bases, and 10 bases lay in between. The CDR3, as DNA: TGCAGTGCTAGAGTAGGGGGGCTTGAAGCTTTCTTT. Translated: CSARVGGLEAFF.